This is a list of T cell receptor beta chains from one sample in a study of blood T cell repertoires in COVID-19. The method was immunoSEQ multiplex PCR; TCRdb's version includes in-frame clones alone and lacks a portion of them. The sample includes about 58,000 clones, about four fifths of them seen just once. The sequenced sample consisted of peripheral blood. The receptors here all came from a human donor in a cohort sampled during active COVID-19. CDR3s include the opening cysteine and the closing phenylalanine or tryptophan. The D gene is left open where the match is weak. Only part of the rows carry a size: once, few, many, or a class if the clone is expanded.

clone size	J gene	D gene	V gene	CDR3 protein	CDR3 DNA
-	TRBJ1-1	TRBD1	TRBV5-4	CASSLTGVTEAFF	TGTGCCAGCAGCTTAACAGGGGTTACTGAAGCTTTCTTT
-	TRBJ2-7	TRBD2	TRBV4-2	CASSERGVRHEQYF	TGTGCCAGCAGCGAGCGGGGGGTCAGGCACGAGCAGTACTTC
-	TRBJ1-2	-	TRBV20-1	CSASPGGYTF	TGCAGTGCTAGCCCGGGAGGCTACACCTTC
-	TRBJ1-1	-	TRBV5-1	CASSLVSSEITEAFF	TGCGCCAGCAGCTTGGTGAGTAGTGAGATCACTGAAGCTTTCTTT
-	TRBJ2-7	-	TRBV7-9	CASETDGYEQYF	TGTGCCAGCGAGACCGACGGGTACGAGCAGTACTTC
few	TRBJ1-1	TRBD1	TRBV18	CASSLASDRVGTEAFF	TGTGCCAGCTCACTTGCCTCGGACAGGGTTGGCACTGAAGCTTTCTTT
-	TRBJ2-4	TRBD2	TRBV2	CASSGGRGTENIQYF	TGTGCCAGCAGTGGAGGGCGGGGGACCGAAAACATTCAGTACTTC
few	TRBJ1-1	-	TRBV2	CASRQGERGAFF	TGTGCCAGCAGACAGGGAGAGCGGGGAGCTTTCTTT
-	TRBJ1-1	TRBD1	TRBV10-1	CASSNGRGLWTEAFF	TGCGCCAGCAGTAACGGCAGGGGGCTTTGGACTGAAGCTTTCTTT
-	TRBJ1-2	TRBD1	TRBV27	CASSPGAGTGNYGYTF	TGTGCCAGCAGTCCTGGGGCCGGGACAGGGAACTATGGCTACACCTTC
once	TRBJ2-1	-	TRBV29-1	CSVSSYNEQFF	TGCAGCGTCAGCTCCTACAATGAGCAGTTCTTC
once	TRBJ2-7	-	TRBV28	CASSPIGVQGYEQYF	TGTGCCAGCAGTCCAATCGGGGTACAAGGCTACGAGCAGTACTTC
-	TRBJ2-5	-	TRBV2	CASIAGSVETQYF	TGTGCCAGCATTGCCGGGTCCGTAGAGACCCAGTACTTC
-	TRBJ1-3	TRBD1	TRBV7-9	CASRPGQGSSGNTIYF	TGTGCCAGCAGGCCGGGACAGGGGTCTTCTGGAAACACCATATATTTT
-	TRBJ2-5	TRBD1	TRBV7-9	CASRFLETGLETQYF	TGTGCCAGCAGATTCCTGGAGACAGGGCTAGAGACCCAGTACTTC
-	TRBJ2-7	TRBD2	TRBV6-1	CASSVNSGGSSYEQYF	TGTGCCAGCAGTGTGAATAGCGGGGGTAGCTCCTACGAGCAGTACTTC
-	TRBJ2-7	TRBD1	TRBV2	CASSELTGVDEQYF	TGTGCCAGCAGTGAGTTGACAGGGGTGGACGAGCAGTACTTC
-	TRBJ1-2	TRBD1	TRBV14	CASSPDRGFNYGYTF	TGTGCCAGCAGCCCTGACAGGGGGTTTAACTATGGCTACACCTTC
-	TRBJ1-4	-	TRBV24-1	CATTELPCFIYEKLFF	TGTGCCACCACCGAACTCCCGTGTTTTATCTACGAAAAACTGTTTTTT
-	TRBJ1-3	-	TRBV3-1/TRBV3-2	CASSPGLGHTIYF	TGTGCCAGCAGCCCAGGATTGGGGCACACCATATATTTT
-	TRBJ2-7	-	TRBV5-6	CASSSRLQGSMDEQYF	TGTGCCAGCAGCTCTAGACTACAGGGTTCAATGGACGAGCAGTACTTC
-	TRBJ2-1	TRBD2	TRBV2	CASSDWGLAVEQFF	TGTGCCAGCAGTGATTGGGGACTAGCGGTAGAGCAGTTCTTC
-	TRBJ1-5	TRBD1	TRBV12-3/TRBV12-4	CASSRTGLQPQHF	TGTGCCAGCAGCCGGACAGGGCTTCAGCCCCAGCATTTT
few	TRBJ2-4	TRBD1	TRBV10-2	CASKGQGLNIQYF	TGCGCCAGCAAGGGACAGGGATTAAACATTCAGTACTTC
-	TRBJ1-2	TRBD1	TRBV18	CASSLGQGGNGYTF	TGTGCCAGCTCTCTAGGACAGGGTGGAAATGGCTACACCTTC
-	TRBJ2-3	TRBD2	TRBV10-3	CAISEGASGRIDTQYF	TGTGCCATCAGTGAGGGGGCTAGCGGGAGGATAGATACGCAGTATTTT
once	TRBJ2-7	TRBD2	TRBV27	CASSLGELAGRWGEQYF	TGTGCCAGCAGTTTGGGGGAACTAGCGGGGCGTTGGGGCGAGCAGTACTTC
-	TRBJ2-7	-	TRBV29-1	CSVEEEGYQVEQYF	TGCAGCGTTGAAGAGGAAGGTTATCAGGTCGAGCAGTACTTC
-	TRBJ1-5	TRBD1	TRBV19	CASSRDSDTFSNQPQHF	TGTGCCAGTAGTAGGGACAGTGACACCTTTAGCAATCAGCCCCAGCATTTT
-	TRBJ2-7	-	TRBV4-3	CASSQDLRSRGGSYEQYF	TGCGCCAGCAGCCAAGATTTACGCTCCCGGGGTGGCTCATACGAGCAGTACTTC
-	TRBJ1-3	-	TRBV3-1/TRBV3-2	CASSQGGLPGDGNTIYF	TGTGCCAGCAGCCAAGGGGGTCTGCCGGGGGACGGAAACACCATATATTTT
few	TRBJ1-3	TRBD1	TRBV11-2	CASSAGQGAIGNTIYF	TGTGCCAGCAGCGCGGGACAGGGGGCCATTGGAAACACCATATATTTT
-	TRBJ2-7	-	TRBV28	CASSLTRDSYEQYF	TGTGCCAGCAGTTTAACACGGGATTCATACGAGCAGTACTTC
once	TRBJ2-7	TRBD2	TRBV10-3	CAISESGRFYEQYF	TGTGCCATCAGTGAGAGCGGGAGGTTTTACGAGCAGTACTTC
-	TRBJ2-7	TRBD1	TRBV7-9	CASSAQGAINEQYF	TGTGCCAGCAGTGCCCAGGGGGCGATAAACGAGCAGTACTTC